The 23 T cell receptor beta chains below all came from one sample that was sequenced in a study of T-cell reconstitution after alpha-beta-depleted transplantation in children. Unique molecular identifiers were incorporated into the prepared TCRbeta library. TCRdb independently ran MiXCR on the PCR reads; one entry per CDR3 protein. This table has some 830,000 distinct CDR3 sequences, approximately 15% appearing once. The starting material was PBMCs, mostly from graft donor cells, obtained 360 days after TCRalphabeta/CD19-depleted stem cell transplant. The receptors here all came from a male patient younger than 18 who had a stem cell transplant for acute lymphoblastic leukemia, so the T cells may come from the graft donor.

The chain recombines TRBV20-1 with TRBJ2-2, with D possibly being TRBD2 (6 bases). The CDR3 extends over 13 amino acids. Trimming took off 6 bases at V and 2 bases at J, with 10 bases between the two ends. Looked up from germline, CDR1 is DFQATT and CDR2 is SNEGSKA (reference sequence). This chain's CDR3 is CSALRDNTGELFF. In DNA form, the CDR3 reads TGCAGTGCCCTGCGGGACAACACCGGGGAGCTGTTTTTT.

The table lists this clonotype with a count of one. The V gene is TRBV7-6, the J gene TRBJ2-3; 16 bases are shared with TRBD2. Per the germline V gene, CDR1 is SGHVS and CDR2 is FNYEAQ. J gave up 11 bases and V 4 bases, and 15 bases lay outside the gene matches. The CDR3 is 18 residues long. CDR3 protein: CASSSPFGTSGRESMQYF. The CDR3 DNA reads as TGTGCCAGCAGCTCCCCCTTCGGGACTAGCGGGAGGGAGAGTATGCAGTATTTT. Looking up the rest from reference TRBV7-6 and TRBJ2-3 gives the full variable domain: GAGVSQSPRYKVTKRGQDVALRCDPISGHVSLYWYRQALGQGPEFLTYFNYEAQQDKSGLPNDRFSAERPEGSISTLTIQRTEQRDSAMYRCASSSPFGTSGRESMQYFGPGTRLTVL.

This clonotype was recorded many times. The chain employs TRBV12-3 or TRBV12-4 and TRBJ2-3, with TRBD1 identical over 7 bases. The CDR3 contains 16 residues. The junction had 7 bases not matched to a gene; V was cut back by 2 bases and J by 2 bases. CDR3 in amino acids: CASSLSGQRNTDTQYF. The CDR3, as DNA: TGTGCCAGCAGTTTATCGGGACAGCGAAACACAGATACGCAGTATTTT.

J is TRBJ2-1 and V is TRBV11-2, with 8 bases that match TRBD2. Germline V CDR1 and CDR2: SGHAT, FQNNGV. The CDR3 is 16 residues long. Unmatched junction bases numbered 12, after V lost 7 bases and J lost 4 bases. This CDR3 is CASKTIREGLYNEQFF. The CDR3 DNA sequence: TGTGCCAGCAAAACAATACGGGAGGGCCTATACAATGAGCAGTTCTTC.

The V call is TRBV7-8, the J call TRBJ1-2, with D possibly TRBD1 on 6 matching bases. CDR3 length: 15 amino acids. CDR1 SGHVS and CDR2 FQNEAQ come from the germline V gene. Trimming took off 5 bases at V and 4 bases at J, with 17 bases between the two ends. The CDR3 bases are TGTGCCAGCAGCCCGCCGGACAGCTCTCTCTATGGCTACACCTTC. This encodes CASSPPDSSLYGYTF.

The V gene is TRBV7-9, the J gene TRBJ2-5; the D is unclear. The V gene lost 5 bases and the J gene lost 3 bases, with 10 bases spanning the gap. The CDR3 has 13 amino acids. Germline loops: CDR1 SEHNR, CDR2 FQNEAQ (reference sequence). This chain's CDR3 is CASSPTSEETQYF. CDR3 DNA: TGTGCCAGCAGCCCGACGAGTGAAGAGACCCAGTACTTC.

This chain links TRBV5-1 with TRBJ2-3, with 11 bases fitting TRBD2. Germline V CDR1 and CDR2: SGHRS, YFSETQ. The CDR3 length is 16 residues. Trimming cost V 7 bases and J 1 base; bases outside gene matches: 8. The CDR3 loop reads CASAVLAGGGTDTQYF. Written as DNA, the CDR3 is TGCGCCAGCGCTGTTCTAGCGGGAGGAGGCACAGATACGCAGTATTTT. Complete variable domain (other parts from reference TRBV5-1 and TRBJ2-3): KAGVTQTPRYLIKTRGQQVTLSCSPISGHRSVSWYQQTPGQGLQFLFEYFSETQRNKGNFPGRFSGRQFSNSRSEMNVSTLELGDSALYLCASAVLAGGGTDTQYFGPGTRLTVL.

V gene TRBV10-3 combines with J gene TRBJ2-3, with D uncertain. V dropped 10 bases and J dropped 5 bases, with 10 bases sitting between them. Germline CDR1 reads ENHRY; CDR2 reads SYGVKD. The CDR3 runs to 11 residues. CDR3 nucleotide sequence: TGTGCCACCTCACACGGAGATACGCAGTATTTT. It codes for CATSHGDTQYF.

This clonotype was picked up many times. This sequence joins TRBV11-2 and TRBJ2-3, with a tentative D call TRBD2 (6 bases). Germline CDR1 and CDR2: SGHAT and FQNNGV. Trimming shortened V by 6 bases and J by 0 bases, and 10 bases separated the two germline ends. CDR3 length: 14 residues. In DNA form, the CDR3 reads TGTGCCAGCAGGACTAGTTTCAGCACAGATACGCAGTATTTT. It codes for CASRTSFSTDTQYF. Complete variable domain (other parts from reference TRBV11-2 and TRBJ2-3): EAGVAQSPRYKIIEKRQSVAFWCNPISGHATLYWYQQILGQGPKLLIQFQNNGVVDDSQLPKDRFSAERLKGVDSTLKIQPAKLEDSAVYLCASRTSFSTDTQYFGPGTRLTVL.

The gene calls are TRBV5-1 and TRBJ2-7; D call uncertain. CDR3 length equals 13 residues. The germline gives CDR1 SGHRS, CDR2 YFSETQ. V lost 4 bases and J lost 7, with 15 bases in between. The CDR3 coding sequence is TGCGCCAGCAGCCCGCTGGCTTGGGGTGAGCAGTACTTC. It is translated as CASSPLAWGEQYF. Based on the CDR3 plus reference TRBV5-1 and TRBJ2-7, the full variable domain is KAGVTQTPRYLIKTRGQQVTLSCSPISGHRSVSWYQQTPGQGLQFLFEYFSETQRNKGNFPGRFSGRQFSNSRSEMNVSTLELGDSALYLCASSPLAWGEQYFGPGTRLTVT.

The chain links TRBV6-5 to TRBJ2-7; possible D gene TRBD1, 6 bases. Germline CDR1 reads MNHEY; CDR2 reads SVGAGI. This CDR3 has 14 amino acids. Trimming took off 2 bases at V and 0 bases at J, with 8 bases between the two ends. The CDR3 protein is CASSYGDTSYEQYF. Written as DNA, the CDR3 is TGTGCCAGCAGTTACGGGGACACCTCCTACGAGCAGTACTTC.

This clonotype has ten or more counts. V and J are TRBV29-1 and TRBJ2-7, with D hard to call. The CDR3 has 12 residues. Trimming removed 4 bases from V and 0 bases from J, with 7 bases in between. Germline-derived CDR1 and CDR2 are SQVTM and ANQGSEA. The CDR3 DNA reads TGCAGCGTTGTGGGAAGCTCCTACGAGCAGTACTTC. Translated, it gives CSVVGSSYEQYF.

A few counts support this clonotype. The rearrangement links TRBV5-1 to TRBJ2-7; D possibly corresponds to TRBD2 (6 bases). The V end lost 3 bases, the J end lost 3 bases, and 13 bases lay between the germline ends. The CDR3 length is 14 residues. Germline lookup yields CDR1 SGHRS and CDR2 YFSETQ. The DNA of the CDR3 is TGCGCCAGCAGCTACGGGACTCTCCTCTACGAGCAGTACTTC. It translates to CASSYGTLLYEQYF.

The sample holds one count of this clonotype. Without the conserved terminal phenylalanine or tryptophan, this CDR3 likely stems from a read error. V gene TRBV5-1 combines with J gene TRBJ1-5, with no clear D. This CDR3 has 14 residues. Trimming pared 0 bases from V and 7 bases from J, leaving 11 bases between. The germline gives CDR1 SGHRS, CDR2 YFSETQ. CDR3 in DNA: TGCGCCAGCAGCTTGGAGGGCAGGTCGCAGCCCCAGCATTGT. Translated, it gives CASSLEGRSQPQHC.

In its sample, this clonotype was seen many times. This rearrangement joins TRBV12-3 or TRBV12-4 to TRBJ2-1, with TRBD2 matching over 9 bases. CDR3 length: 16 residues. Losses at the gene ends were 6 bases for V and 2 bases for J; bases not matched to a gene: 8. The CDR3 loop is CASSPIAGVAYNEQFF. The CDR3 DNA sequence: TGTGCCAGCAGCCCAATAGCGGGAGTAGCCTACAATGAGCAGTTCTTC.

This clonotype has more than one count but fewer than ten. The chain has TRBV6-4 and TRBJ2-2; TRBD2 aligns across 8 bases. The J segment lost 4 bases and the V segment lost 7 bases, leaving 5 bases of the junction unmatched. The CDR3 spans 14 residues. In germline, CDR1 is MRHNA, CDR2 SNTAGT. The CDR3 region has the DNA TGTGCCAGCACGAGCGGGAGCGGCACCGGGGAGCTGTTTTTT. Protein product: CASTSGSGTGELFF.

The rearrangement links TRBV4-1 to TRBJ2-1, with D possibly called TRBD1 or TRBD2 (5 bases each). This CDR3 is built from 21 residues. Germline CDR1 and CDR2: MGHRA and YSYEKL. V lost 2 bases and J lost 8, with 34 bases in between. The CDR3 sequence: CASSQPVSGRGARGHRYEQFF. In DNA form, the CDR3 reads TGCGCCAGCAGCCAACCAGTTTCCGGTCGGGGCGCCCGGGGCCATAGGTATGAGCAGTTCTTC.

This clonotype appeared many times. This chain links TRBV20-1 with TRBJ2-1; the match to TRBD2 covers 7 bases. The CDR3 is made up of 15 amino acids. V shed 3 bases and J 0 bases; nucleotides not matched to a gene: 5. Germline V lookup: CDR1 DFQATT, CDR2 SNEGSKA (reference sequence). The CDR3 nucleotides are TGCAGTGCTAGGTCTAGCGGAGGCTCCTACAATGAGCAGTTCTTC. Encoded protein: CSARSSGGSYNEQFF.

This clonotype was picked up a small number of times. The chain combines TRBV4-1 with TRBJ2-3, with 8 nucleotides matching TRBD2. Trimming took 1 base from V and 0 from J; bases not matched to a gene: 9. This CDR3 is 18 amino acids long. Germline V lookup: CDR1 MGHRA, CDR2 YSYEKL. The CDR3 reads CASSQGKLAAISTDTQYF. Written as DNA, the CDR3 is TGCGCCAGCAGCCAAGGGAAACTAGCGGCCATTAGCACAGATACGCAGTATTTT.

At least ten counts were recorded for this clonotype. The chain is built from TRBV15 and TRBJ2-5; no firm D call. CDR1 is LNHNV and CDR2 is YYDKDF in the germline V gene (reference sequence). The CDR3 contains 15 residues. V shed 1 base and J shed 5 bases, with 14 bases lying between them. DNA for the CDR3: TGTGCCACCAGCAGAGTCTTAGGGCGACGGGAGACCCAGTACTTC. It specifies CATSRVLGRRETQYF.

This clonotype was counted between two and nine times. The chain couples TRBV5-1 to TRBJ2-1; D might be TRBD1 or TRBD2, each matching 5 bases. The CDR3 spans 14 residues. V lost 4 bases and J 5 bases, leaving 13 bases between the germline ends. Per germline, CDR1 SGHRS and CDR2 YFSETQ. The CDR3 sequence: CASSGTGTHNEQFF. DNA for the CDR3: TGCGCCAGCAGCGGAACCGGGACCCACAATGAGCAGTTCTTC.

This clonotype was seen only a few times. CDR3 nucleotides: TGTGCCAGCAGTTTCCGACAGGGGATCACAGATACGCAGTATTTT. Translating it yields CASSFRQGITDTQYF. The chain is built from TRBV12-3 or TRBV12-4 and TRBJ2-3; 8 nucleotides match TRBD1. This CDR3 spans 15 amino acids. V shed 3 bases and J 2 bases; nucleotides not matched to a gene: 4.

This chain links TRBV18 with TRBJ2-1; D is ambiguous. The CDR3 runs to 15 residues. V lost 2 bases, J lost 5 bases, and 13 bases lay in between. Germline V CDR1 and CDR2: KGHSH, LQKENI. In DNA form, the CDR3 reads TGTGCCAGCTCACCAAGTTCCCGAGGCGACAATGAGCAGTTCTTC. Its protein product is CASSPSSRGDNEQFF.